The 7 T cell receptor beta chains below were found in one sample sequenced in a study of OX40 agonist ivuxolimab in advanced cancers. Clones were sequenced by immunoSEQ multiplex PCR, and TCRdb holds only the in-frame ones, with some missing. The sample records some 68,000 clones, approximately 83% being singletons. This sample comprised CD4+ or CD8+ T cells sorted from blood, obtained in a trial of the OX40 agonist ivuxolimab. The source of these receptors is an adult with an advanced solid tumor such as melanoma, head and neck, liver or kidney cancer.

The chain couples TRBV5-1 to TRBJ1-3; the D gene is possibly TRBD1 (5 bases). This CDR3 comprises 16 residues. Germline CDR1 SGHRS, CDR2 YFSETQ. V was cut by 4 bases and J by 2 bases, with 16 bases left in between. The CDR3 DNA sequence: TGCGCCAGCAGCGGTATCGGGCAGGGCCCTGGAAACACCATATATTTT. Protein product: CASSGIGQGPGNTIYF.

The chain employs TRBV19 and TRBJ1-4, with 7 bases fitting TRBD1. Germline V lookup: CDR1 LNHDA, CDR2 SQIVND (reference sequence). The CDR3 loop spans 16 amino acids. V lost 4 bases to trimming and J lost 4 bases; unmatched junction nucleotides: 9. The CDR3 region is CASSTPGTADNEKLFF. As DNA, the CDR3 is TGTGCCAGTAGTACCCCCGGGACAGCGGATAATGAAAAACTGTTTTTT.

The chain couples TRBV5-5 to TRBJ2-2; TRBD1 matches at 10 bases. Germline loops: CDR1 SGHKS, CDR2 YYEKEE (reference sequence). The V and J ends lost 4 bases and 5 bases, in that order; junction bases with no gene match: 11. The CDR3 has 17 residues. The CDR3 coding sequence is TGTGCCAGCAGCACCTCCGGGACAGGGGATGGAACCGGGGAGCTGTTTTTT. Translated: CASSTSGTGDGTGELFF.

This clone appeared a single time. V and J are TRBV27 and TRBJ2-7, with unresolved D. This CDR3 has 14 amino acids. Germline V gene sequence: CDR1 MNHEY, CDR2 SMNVEV (reference sequence). V was pared by 2 bases and J by 4 bases, with 12 bases between. The CDR3 protein is CASSLTFPIYEQYF. CDR3 DNA sequence: TGTGCCAGCAGTTTAACCTTCCCGATATACGAGCAGTACTTC.

The rearrangement joins TRBV29-1 to TRBJ1-1; D is possibly TRBD1 (6 bases). The V end was cut by 4 bases, the J end by 4 bases, with 16 bases between. The germline V gene has CDR1 SQVTM and CDR2 ANQGSEA. This CDR3 has 14 amino acids. The CDR3 DNA sequence: TGCAGCGTTGGGTCCCCCACAGGGACCACTGAAGCTTTCTTT. This encodes CSVGSPTGTTEAFF. Based on the CDR3 plus reference TRBV29-1 and TRBJ1-1, the full variable domain is SAVISQKPSRDICQRGTSLTIQCQVDSQVTMMFWYRQQPGQSLTLIATANQGSEATYESGFVIDKFPISRPNLTFSTLTVSNMSPEDSSIYLCSVGSPTGTTEAFFGQGTRLTVV.

This chain links TRBV2 with TRBJ1-5; 9 nucleotides match TRBD1. The length of the CDR3 is 14 residues. Germline lookup yields CDR1 SNHLY and CDR2 FYNNEI. V shed 7 bases and J 4 bases; nucleotides not matched to a gene: 5. CDR3 nucleotide sequence: TGTGCCAGCACCCGAGGGACAGGGAATCAGCCCCAGCATTTT. This encodes CASTRGTGNQPQHF.

This clone has only one observation. The V and J genes are TRBV5-6 and TRBJ1-4; possibly TRBD1 for D (5 bases). CDR3 length equals 17 residues. CDR1 is SGHDT, CDR2 YYEEEE, per germline. The ends were cut back, 3 bases at V and 8 bases at J, with 23 bases in the middle. Here the CDR3 reads CASSYNEGSPPNEKLFF. The CDR3 nucleotides are TGTGCCAGCAGCTACAACGAGGGGAGCCCCCCAAACGAAAAACTGTTTTTT.